Listed below are T cell receptor beta chains from one sample, sequenced in a study of blood T cell repertoires in COVID-19. This table comes from immunoSEQ multiplex PCR, and its TCRdb copy is limited to in-frame clones, with some not included. In the table there are approximately 380,000 clones, approximately 81% of which are singletons. The sequenced sample was peripheral blood. These TCRs come from a woman in her late teens or twenties with acute or convalescent COVID-19. CDR3s leave out the opening cysteine and the closing phenylalanine or tryptophan.

j_call	v_call	cdr3_aa
TRBJ2-3	TRBV18	ASSPRRAARDTQY
TRBJ1-4	TRBV24-1	ATSEGDTWGEKLF
TRBJ2-3	TRBV5-4	ASSSTPGADTQY
TRBJ1-1	TRBV27	ASSLQGANTEAF
TRBJ2-7	TRBV27	ASSLVGLRDEQY
TRBJ2-3	TRBV21-1	ASSRPLGEGGTDTQY
TRBJ1-1	TRBV5-1	ASSPSRQGGTEAF
TRBJ2-7	TRBV7-2	ASSPPGGLSYEQY
TRBJ2-7	TRBV12-3/TRBV12-4	ASSLHGFEQY
TRBJ1-6	TRBV6-2/TRBV6-3	ASSYQGQGDSPLH
TRBJ2-5	TRBV7-9	ASSRLFSTGTGNQTQY
TRBJ1-1	TRBV10-2	ASRALSNTEAF
TRBJ2-7	TRBV6-5	ASSYSNRYEQY
TRBJ2-3	TRBV14	ASSQDLGGTDTQY
TRBJ2-5	TRBV13	ASSPTGIGQGKGETQY
TRBJ1-2	TRBV18	ASLSDRLGGYT
TRBJ2-7	TRBV28	ASSLGQGAYEQY
TRBJ1-2	TRBV27	ASSRGGQGYGYT
TRBJ1-6	TRBV6-5	ASTTDSSSSPLH
TRBJ1-4	TRBV6-5	ASSIQGGGEKLF
TRBJ1-4	TRBV21-1	ATRFSGQFEKLF
TRBJ1-1	TRBV5-1	ASSLPGFEAF
TRBJ2-1	TRBV2	ASKTELYNEQF
TRBJ2-2	TRBV5-6	ASSSGLADTGELF
TRBJ2-7	TRBV5-5	ASSAALGSYEQY
TRBJ2-1	TRBV9	ASSGRSGSSVEQF
TRBJ1-5	TRBV14	ASSQDRGQPQH
TRBJ2-1	TRBV6-6	ASSYSPGGVSNEQF
TRBJ1-2	TRBV15	ATSRDRDMPFYGYT
TRBJ1-2	TRBV6-5	ASSYSDRGQLGYT
TRBJ2-3	TRBV25-1	ASSDSGRTNTQY